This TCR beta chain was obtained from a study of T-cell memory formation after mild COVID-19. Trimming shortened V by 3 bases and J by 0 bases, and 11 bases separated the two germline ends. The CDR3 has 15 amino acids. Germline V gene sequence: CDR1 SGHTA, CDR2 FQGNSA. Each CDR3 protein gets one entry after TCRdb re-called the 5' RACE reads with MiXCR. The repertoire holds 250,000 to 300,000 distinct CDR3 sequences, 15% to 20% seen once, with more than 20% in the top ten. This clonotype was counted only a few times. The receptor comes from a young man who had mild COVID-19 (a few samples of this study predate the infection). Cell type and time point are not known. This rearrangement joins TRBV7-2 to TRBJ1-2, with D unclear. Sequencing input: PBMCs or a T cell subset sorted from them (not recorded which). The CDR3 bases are TGTGCCAGCAGCTTTGCCGCAGGAGCTAACTATGGCTACACCTTC. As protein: CASSFAAGANYGYTF.